The source of this T cell receptor (beta chain) is a study of siplizumab effects on memory and regulatory T cells. Every sample had roughly 9.1 x 10^4 of its TCR templates assayed. Measured with immunoSEQ multiplex PCR; TCRdb has only the in-frame clones, and not every one. The data contain some 70,000 clones, 80% to 90% of them seen just once; the ten biggest clones take up about 1.5%. V lost 8 bases, J lost 3 bases, and 11 bases lay in between. The CDR3 has 13 amino acids. Germline assignment: CDR1 LNHDA and CDR2 SQIVND (reference sequence). The study, taken as a whole, reports: Naive T cell populations appeared to exhibit greater diversity than memory cells and appeared to be major alloresponse contributors. Siplizumab, the agent tested, significantly reduced alloreactive sequences traceable to unstimulated CD4+ memory cells.

A remark on this clone: Antigen unknown.

The receptor's source is a human donor in good health. The V gene is TRBV19, the J gene TRBJ1-5; D is possibly TRBD1 (6 bases). Input material: Tregs sorted from blood. CDR3 in DNA: TGTGCCAGTCGGGGGCCGATCAATCAGCCCCAGCATTTT. Encoded protein: CASRGPINQPQHF.